One and the same sample provided the 15 T cell receptor beta chains below, sequenced in a study of T cells in Graves' hyperthyroidism and ophthalmopathy. The TCR beta CDR3 regions underwent amplification using RNA transcripts as the source. Using the HTBI primer set, a first-round RT-PCR was run on the TCR CDR3. A single record per CDR3 protein comes from TCRdb applying MiXCR to the multiplex PCR reads. The sample contains some 500,000 distinct CDR3 sequences, approximately 14% of which appear only once. Sequencing was performed on blood. All receptors derive from a woman under 30 with Graves' hyperthyroidism.

This clonotype was seen only a few times. The chain recombines TRBV12-3 or TRBV12-4 with TRBJ1-5; possible D gene TRBD1, 6 bases. The CDR3 runs 15 residues. V dropped 6 bases and J dropped 0 bases, with 12 bases sitting between them. This CDR3 is CASREQGFSNQPQHF. In nucleotides, the CDR3 is TGTGCCAGCAGGGAACAGGGATTTAGCAATCAGCCCCAGCATTTT.

The chain joins TRBV4-1 to TRBJ2-1, with 7 positions matching TRBD2. The ends lost 5 bases at V and 3 bases at J; junction bases unmatched: 10. Germline CDR1 is MGHRA and CDR2 is YSYEKL. The length of the CDR3 is 16 residues. The CDR3, as DNA: TGCGCCAGCAGCTCAGATCGGGCTAGCGGCTACAATGAGCAGTTCTTC. Its protein product is CASSSDRASGYNEQFF.

This clonotype was counted at least ten times. This chain joins TRBV11-3 and TRBJ2-3; D not certain. This CDR3 contains 15 residues. The V end was cut by 5 bases, the J end by 4 bases, with 16 bases between. CDR1 is SGHNT and CDR2 is YENEEA in the germline V gene. The CDR3 sequence: CASSPPGLGADTQYF. CDR3 DNA sequence: TGTGCCAGCAGCCCCCCGGGCCTAGGCGCAGATACGCAGTATTTT.

The chain joins TRBV2 to TRBJ2-2, with D maybe TRBD1 (6 bases). V lost 7 bases to trimming and J lost 5 bases, with 11 bases between them. The germline V gene has CDR1 SNHLY and CDR2 FYNNEI. The CDR3 contains 13 residues. DNA of the CDR3: TGTGCCAGCACCCGAGACAGGACCGGGGAGCTGTTTTTT. It is translated as CASTRDRTGELFF.

This clonotype showed up many times. The V call is TRBV12-3 or TRBV12-4, the J call TRBJ1-2, with D possibly being TRBD1 (6 bases). V dropped 7 bases and J dropped 6 bases, with 18 bases sitting between them. This CDR3 has 14 residues. In DNA form, the CDR3 reads TGTGCCAGCACCCTGACAGGCGTATTCGATGGCTACACCTTC. It codes for CASTLTGVFDGYTF.

CDR3: CASSVGIAGGDTQYF. The DNA of the CDR3 is TGTGCCAGCAGCGTAGGGATAGCGGGTGGAGATACGCAGTATTTT. The gene calls are TRBV9 and TRBJ2-3; 7 nucleotides agree with TRBD2. Germline CDR1 reads SGDLS; CDR2 reads YYNGEE. Trimming cost V 0 bases and J 5 bases; bases outside gene matches: 6. This CDR3 contains 15 residues.

As concerns this clonotype: Just one base apart from a much larger clone, this may be a read error. The rearrangement joins TRBV6-2 or TRBV6-3 to TRBJ2-1; TRBD2 matches 9 bases. This CDR3 is built from 16 residues. The germline gives CDR1 MNHEY, CDR2 SVGEGT. The CDR3: CTSSYRASGAYNEQFF. CDR3 DNA sequence: TGTACCAGCAGTTACCGGGCTAGCGGGGCCTACAATGAGCAGTTCTTC.

This clonotype occurred many times. CDR3: CASSPQIIGGRGYEQFF. The CDR3 DNA follows: TGTGCCAGCAGTCCCCAGATAATAGGCGGGAGGGGTTATGAGCAGTTCTTC. The chain couples TRBV25-1 to TRBJ2-1, with 9 bases identical to TRBD2. In germline, CDR1 is MGHDK, CDR2 SYGVNS. After removal of 5 bases from V and 8 bases from J, the junction contained 16 bases not matched to a gene. The CDR3 runs to 17 residues.

This clonotype was seen at least ten times. This chain connects TRBV29-1 to TRBJ2-1, with D perhaps matching TRBD1 (6 bases). With 7 bases removed from V and 9 bases from J, the gap between germline ends came to 19 bases. The CDR3 sequence is 13 residues long. CDR1 and CDR2 (germline): SQVTM, ANQGSEA. The CDR3 reads CSGGPSVGVEQFF. The CDR3 nucleotides are TGCAGCGGGGGGCCTTCCGTCGGGGTTGAGCAGTTCTTC.

This chain joins TRBV12-3 or TRBV12-4 and TRBJ1-2; tentatively, D is TRBD1 (6 bases). V was clipped by 1 base and J by 6 bases, with 12 bases between them. The CDR3 is made up of 14 amino acids. The CDR3 loop reads CASSLGGGSDGYTF. Here the CDR3 DNA reads TGTGCCAGCAGTTTAGGGGGGGGCTCAGATGGCTACACCTTC.

In its sample, this clonotype was seen many times. This sequence joins TRBV11-3 and TRBJ2-5; D is perhaps TRBD1 (6 bases). V shed 2 bases and J shed 4 bases, with 11 bases lying between them. From germline, CDR1 is SGHNT and CDR2 YENEEA. CDR3 length equals 14 residues. The CDR3 DNA follows: TGTGCCAGCAGCTTACGGACAGACCCAGAGACCCAGTACTTC. Amino acid sequence: CASSLRTDPETQYF. The complete variable domain, with remaining parts taken from reference TRBV11-3 and TRBJ2-5, reads EAGVVQSPRYKIIEKKQPVAFWCNPISGHNTLYWYLQNLGQGPELLIRYENEEAVDDSQLPKDRFSAERLKGVDSTLKIQPAELGDSAVYLCASSLRTDPETQYFGPGTRLLVL.

This clonotype was picked up many times. This chain links TRBV24-1 with TRBJ2-3; tentative D call: TRBD1 (5 bases). The CDR3 totals 12 residues. Germline V gives CDR1 KGHDR, CDR2 SFDVKD. Trimming pared 5 bases from V and 4 bases from J, leaving 6 bases between. The CDR3 DNA is TGTGCCACCAGTGGCAGGGCAGATACGCAGTATTTT. It encodes CATSGRADTQYF.

The J gene is TRBJ1-5, the V gene TRBV6-1; TRBD1 matches at 10 bases. The germline CDR1 and CDR2 sequences are MNHNS and SASEGT. V gave up 7 bases and J gave up 7 bases; unmatched junction bases: 13. This CDR3 has 16 amino acids. This CDR3 reads CASKHRDRGVRQPQHF. CDR3 DNA sequence: TGTGCCAGCAAACACCGGGACAGGGGAGTTCGGCAGCCCCAGCATTTT.

Only a few counts were recorded for this clonotype. The rearrangement links TRBV19 to TRBJ2-7; D ambiguous. The CDR3 runs 17 residues. Trimming removed 2 bases from V and 2 bases from J, with 19 bases in between. Germline CDR1 LNHDA, CDR2 SQIVND (reference sequence). The CDR3 sequence: CASSIQSGDRPTYEQYF. CDR3 coding DNA: TGTGCCAGTAGTATACAGTCCGGCGACCGACCGACCTACGAGCAGTACTTC.

This clonotype occurred a few times. V and J are TRBV27 and TRBJ1-1; D gene uncertain. V gave up 6 bases and J gave up 4 bases, with 12 bases separating them. This CDR3 comprises 13 residues. Per germline, CDR1 MNHEY and CDR2 SMNVEV (reference sequence). The CDR3 bases are TGTGCCAGCAGACTAGGGAGGACCACTGAAGCTTTCTTT. Translating gives CASRLGRTTEAFF.